This record concerns one TCR beta chain sequence. The antigen is not known. These data originate in a study of radiotherapy plus CTLA-4 blockade in lung cancer. This table comes from immunoSEQ multiplex PCR, and its TCRdb copy is limited to in-frame clones, with some not included. The sample includes 100,000 to 150,000 clones, 80% to 90% seen only once; the top ten take approximately 7%. Notes on the study in general: Dynamics of early blood T cell clones, together with interferon-beta, were reportedly the best predictors of response.

The length of the CDR3 is 14 residues. V lost 0 bases and J lost 9; bases outside the gene matches: 6. Germline V gene lookup returns CDR1 SGHNT and CDR2 YYREEE (reference sequence). The sequence came from a human donor with non-small cell lung cancer that progressed on radiotherapy plus ipilimumab. The chain combines TRBV5-4 with TRBJ2-1; 7 bases are shared with TRBD1. This specimen consisted of peripheral blood, obtained from a patient treated with radiotherapy plus ipilimumab. The CDR3 DNA is TGTGCCAGCAGCTTGGGTGGGACAGAGGTTGAGCAGTTCTTC. Its protein product is CASSLGGTEVEQFF. Full variable domain (rest looked up from reference TRBV5-4 and TRBJ2-1): ETGVTQSPTHLIKTRGQQVTLRCSSQSGHNTVSWYQQALGQGPQFIFQYYREEENGRGNFPPRFSGLQFPNYSSELNVNALELDDSALYLCASSLGGTEVEQFFGPGTRLTVL.